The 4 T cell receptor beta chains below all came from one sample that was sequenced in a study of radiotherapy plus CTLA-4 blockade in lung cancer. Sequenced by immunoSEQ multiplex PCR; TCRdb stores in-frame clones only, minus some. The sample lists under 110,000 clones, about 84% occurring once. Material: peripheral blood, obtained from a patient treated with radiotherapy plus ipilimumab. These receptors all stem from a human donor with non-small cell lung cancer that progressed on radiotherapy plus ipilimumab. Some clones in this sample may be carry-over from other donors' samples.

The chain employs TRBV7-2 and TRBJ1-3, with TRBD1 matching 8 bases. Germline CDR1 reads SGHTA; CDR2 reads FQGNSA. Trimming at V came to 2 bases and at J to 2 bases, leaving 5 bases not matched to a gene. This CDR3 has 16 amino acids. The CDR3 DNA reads TGTGCCAGCAGCTTAAGGGTGACAGGGGCTGGAAACACCATATATTTT. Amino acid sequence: CASSLRVTGAGNTIYF.

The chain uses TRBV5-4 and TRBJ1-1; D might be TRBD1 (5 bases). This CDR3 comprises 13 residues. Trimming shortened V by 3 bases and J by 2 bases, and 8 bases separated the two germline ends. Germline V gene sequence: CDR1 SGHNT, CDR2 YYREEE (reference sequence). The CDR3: CASSSGANTEAFF. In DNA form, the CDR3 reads TGTGCCAGCAGCTCCGGGGCAAACACTGAAGCTTTCTTT.

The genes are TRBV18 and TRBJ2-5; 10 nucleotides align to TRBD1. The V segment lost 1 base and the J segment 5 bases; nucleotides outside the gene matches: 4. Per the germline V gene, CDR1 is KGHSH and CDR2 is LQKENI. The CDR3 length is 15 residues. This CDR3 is CASSPRQGALETQYF. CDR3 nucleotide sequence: TGTGCCAGCTCACCACGACAGGGGGCGCTTGAGACCCAGTACTTC.

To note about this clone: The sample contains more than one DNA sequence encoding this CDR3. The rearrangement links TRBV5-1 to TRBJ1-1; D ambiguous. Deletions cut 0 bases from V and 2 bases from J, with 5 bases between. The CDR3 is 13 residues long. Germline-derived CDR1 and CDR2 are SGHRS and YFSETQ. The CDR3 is CASSLGGNTEAFF. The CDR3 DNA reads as TGCGCCAGCAGCTTGGGCGGAAACACTGAAGCTTTCTTT.